The 27 T cell receptor beta chains reported below all come from one sample, sequenced in a study of blood T cell repertoires in COVID-19. Produced via immunoSEQ multiplex PCR; TCRdb's table is partial and in-frame only. The sample yields fewer than 350,000 clones, around 90% seen once. The sequencing input was peripheral blood. Receptor source: a woman in her thirties with COVID-19, enrolled during active disease.

The chain employs TRBV28 and TRBJ2-5, with D possibly TRBD1 on 6 matching bases. V lost 1 base and J lost 6, with 9 bases in between. Germline CDR1 and CDR2: MDHEN and SYDVKM. This CDR3 has 13 residues. CDR3 coding DNA: TGTGCCAGCAGTTTATACAGGGCTAAGACCCAGTACTTC. Protein: CASSLYRAKTQYF.

The V gene is TRBV7-9, the J gene TRBJ1-5; D may be TRBD1 (5 bases). Germline values: CDR1 SEHNR, CDR2 FQNEAQ (reference sequence). The CDR3 extends over 18 amino acids. The V end was cut by 4 bases, the J end by 1 base, with 20 bases between. The CDR3 loop is CASSSPRSWTPSNQPQHF. As DNA, the CDR3 is TGTGCCAGCAGCTCCCCAAGGTCGTGGACACCCAGCAATCAGCCCCAGCATTTT. Based on the CDR3 plus reference TRBV7-9 and TRBJ1-5, the full variable domain is DTGVSQNPRHKITKRGQNVTFRCDPISEHNRLYWYRQTLGQGPEFLTYFQNEAQLEKSRLLSDRFSAERPKGSFSTLEIQRTEQGDSAMYLCASSSPRSWTPSNQPQHFGDGTRLSIL.

This clone was detected only a few times. The rearrangement links TRBV28 to TRBJ1-5, with D tentatively TRBD1 (6 bases). V shed 3 bases and J shed 3 bases, with 9 bases lying between them. The length of the CDR3 is 14 residues. In germline, CDR1 is MDHEN, CDR2 SYDVKM. CDR3 in DNA: TGTGCCAGCAGTTTGGGGGCAGTCAATCAGCCCCAGCATTTT. Translating it yields CASSLGAVNQPQHF. The full variable domain, completed using reference TRBV28 and TRBJ1-5, is DVKVTQSSRYLVKRTGEKVFLECVQDMDHENMFWYRQDPGLGLRLIYFSYDVKMKEKGDIPEGYSVSREKKERFSLILESASTNQTSMYLCASSLGAVNQPQHFGDGTRLSIL.

This chain uses TRBV28 with TRBJ2-3; D is perhaps TRBD1 (5 bases). The CDR3 covers 11 residues. Germline loops: CDR1 MDHEN, CDR2 SYDVKM. V dropped 3 bases and J dropped 10 bases, with 8 bases sitting between them. CDR3 loop: CASSFATAQYF. The CDR3 DNA follows: TGTGCCAGCAGTTTCGCGACAGCGCAGTATTTT. Supplemented by reference TRBV28 and TRBJ2-3, the full variable domain reads DVKVTQSSRYLVKRTGEKVFLECVQDMDHENMFWYRQDPGLGLRLIYFSYDVKMKEKGDIPEGYSVSREKKERFSLILESASTNQTSMYLCASSFATAQYFGPGTRLTVL.

The chain is built from TRBV2 and TRBJ2-7; TRBD1 matches at 7 bases. CDR1 is SNHLY, CDR2 FYNNEI, per germline. The ends lost 10 bases at V and 3 bases at J; junction bases unmatched: 9. The CDR3 runs 13 residues. CDR3 DNA: TGTGCCACCACTACCAGGGACAGCTACGAGCAGTACTTC. Translation: CATTTRDSYEQYF.

The chain employs TRBV7-9 and TRBJ2-3; 10 bases fit TRBD1. The germline gives CDR1 SEHNR, CDR2 FQNEAQ (reference sequence). The CDR3 runs to 17 residues. V trimming: 5 bases; J trimming: 4 bases; junction bases outside the gene matches: 12. The CDR3 nucleotides are TGTGCCAGCAGCCCTCCCGGCCGGGACAGGGGTCCAGATACGCAGTATTTT. Translated: CASSPPGRDRGPDTQYF.

This chain uses TRBV5-4 with TRBJ2-5; TRBD2 matches 12 bases. V lost 4 bases to trimming and J lost 5 bases; unmatched junction nucleotides: 9. The germline CDR1 and CDR2 sequences are SGHNT and YYREEE (reference sequence). The CDR3 is 16 amino acids. CDR3 sequence (DNA): TGTGCCAGCAGCCCCGAACTAGCGGGAGGAGGGGAGACCCAGTACTTC. Residues: CASSPELAGGGETQYF.

The chain carries TRBV4-3 and TRBJ2-3; 7 bases agree with TRBD2. With 0 bases clipped from V and 2 bases from J, the junction kept 5 bases outside the gene matches. CDR3 length: 16 residues. Germline V gene lookup returns CDR1 LGHNA and CDR2 YSLEER. CDR3 nucleotides: TGCGCCAGCAGCCAAGATAGACTAGCTTCCACAGATACGCAGTATTTT. Protein: CASSQDRLASTDTQYF.

The chain combines TRBV10-3 with TRBJ2-1; 8 nucleotides line up with TRBD2. V lost 4 bases and J lost 7; bases outside the gene matches: 6. CDR1 ENHRY and CDR2 SYGVKD come from the germline V gene. The CDR3 contains 14 residues. CDR3 residues: CAISGSGSGNEQFF. CDR3 coding DNA: TGTGCCATCAGTGGAAGCGGGAGTGGAAATGAGCAGTTCTTC.

The gene calls are TRBV30 and TRBJ1-5, with a possible D match to TRBD1 (5 bases). This CDR3 contains 14 residues. Germline loops: CDR1 GTSNPN, CDR2 SVGIG (reference sequence). The V gene lost 3 bases and the J gene lost 4 bases, with 13 bases spanning the gap. The CDR3 loop reads CAWRGRGPNQPQHF. CDR3 DNA sequence: TGTGCCTGGAGGGGAAGGGGTCCGAATCAGCCCCAGCATTTT. Full variable domain (outside the CDR3, taken from reference TRBV30 and TRBJ1-5): SQTIHQWPATLVQPVGSPLSLECTVEGTSNPNLYWYRQAAGRGLQLLFYSVGIGQISSEVPQNLSASRPQDRQFILSSKKLLLSDSGFYLCAWRGRGPNQPQHFGDGTRLSIL.

The chain recombines TRBV13 with TRBJ2-7; 7 positions match TRBD1. Germline V gene data show CDR1 as PRHDT and CDR2 as FYEKMQ (reference sequence). The CDR3 is made up of 16 amino acids. V was pared by 0 bases and J by 3 bases, with 8 bases of the junction left unmatched. The CDR3 spells CASSLGGRGTDYEQYF. DNA of the CDR3: TGTGCCAGCAGCTTAGGCGGTAGGGGGACAGACTACGAGCAGTACTTC. Full variable domain (remainder filled in from reference TRBV13 and TRBJ2-7): AAGVIQSPRHLIKEKRETATLKCYPIPRHDTVYWYQQGPGQDPQFLISFYEKMQSDKGSIPDRFSAQQFSDYHSELNMSSLELGDSALYFCASSLGGRGTDYEQYFGPGTRLTVT.

The chain employs TRBV4-2 and TRBJ2-3; D ambiguous. V was cut by 4 bases and J by 5 bases, with 19 bases left in between. This CDR3 is 16 amino acids long. The V gene's germline CDR1 is LGHNA and CDR2 YNFKEQ. The CDR3 DNA reads as TGTGCCAGCAGCCCCAATCTAGATAGTCAGAGAGATACGCAGTATTTT. Amino acid sequence: CASSPNLDSQRDTQYF.

The chain has TRBV6-5 and TRBJ1-1; unclear D gene. This CDR3 has 15 residues. Germline CDR1 MNHEY, CDR2 SVGAGI. V was pared by 7 bases and J by 1 base, with 16 bases between. The CDR3 DNA reads as TGTGCCAGCACCCAACTTACGGCGGAGAACACTGAAGCTTTCTTT. Residues: CASTQLTAENTEAFF.

The genes are TRBV29-1 and TRBJ1-1, with a weak D call TRBD1 (5 bases). V lost 4 bases and J lost 1, with 10 bases in between. Germline V gene lookup returns CDR1 SQVTM and CDR2 ANQGSEA. The CDR3 contains 13 residues. The CDR3 DNA is TGCAGCGTTGGGTGGGGGGGGAACACTGAAGCTTTCTTT. Protein sequence: CSVGWGGNTEAFF.

The J gene is TRBJ2-1, the V gene TRBV3-1 (or the pseudogene TRBV3-2); 9 bases map to TRBD2. Unmatched junction bases numbered 10, after V lost 1 base and J lost 0 bases. Germline CDR1 LGHDT, CDR2 YNNKEL (reference sequence). The CDR3 spans 19 residues. The CDR3 spells CASSQVRLAAFISYNEQFF. The CDR3, as DNA: TGTGCCAGCAGCCAAGTTAGACTAGCGGCGTTCATCTCCTACAATGAGCAGTTCTTC.

The chain carries TRBV9 and TRBJ2-7, with D perhaps matching TRBD2 (6 bases). Germline V gives CDR1 SGDLS, CDR2 YYNGEE. CDR3 length: 16 residues. V was trimmed by 3 bases and J by 0 bases, leaving 16 bases between them. The CDR3 loop reads CASSDPRDSGSYEQYF. The CDR3 DNA reads as TGTGCCAGCAGCGACCCCCGGGATAGCGGCTCCTACGAGCAGTACTTC.

The chain has TRBV6-1 and TRBJ2-2, with 11 bases that match TRBD2. Germline-derived CDR1 and CDR2 are MNHNS and SASEGT. Trimming took 3 bases from V and 7 from J; bases not matched to a gene: 10. The CDR3 runs to 17 residues. CDR3 DNA sequence: TGTGCCAGCAGTGACCCTAGCGGGAGGAGGTATAGCGGGGAGCTGTTTTTT. Translating gives CASSDPSGRRYSGELFF.

The chain joins TRBV27 to TRBJ2-3, with 9 positions matching TRBD2. CDR1 MNHEY and CDR2 SMNVEV come from the germline V gene (reference sequence). CDR3 length equals 17 residues. Trimming cost V 2 bases and J 2 bases; bases outside gene matches: 8. The CDR3 loop reads CASSLRPPSGNTDTQYF. Here the CDR3 DNA reads TGTGCCAGCAGTTTACGCCCCCCTAGCGGGAACACAGATACGCAGTATTTT.

V usage is TRBV6-2 or TRBV6-3 and J usage is TRBJ2-7, with D maybe TRBD2 (6 bases). The germline V gene has CDR1 MNHEY and CDR2 SVGEGT. V lost 0 bases and J lost 6, with 18 bases in between. The CDR3 loop spans 16 amino acids. Here the CDR3 reads CASSYSRATSSVEQYF. The CDR3 bases are TGTGCCAGCAGTTACTCGAGGGCGACTAGTAGCGTCGAGCAGTACTTC.

The chain joins TRBV18 to TRBJ2-7, with 15 positions matching TRBD2. Germline V gene data show CDR1 as KGHSH and CDR2 as LQKENI. CDR3 length: 16 residues. V shed 6 bases and J 4 bases; nucleotides not matched to a gene: 7. The CDR3 DNA is TGTGCCAGCTCTAGGACTAGCGGGAGGGCCGGGTACGAGCAGTACTTC. It specifies CASSRTSGRAGYEQYF. Variable domain in full (rest from reference TRBV18 and TRBJ2-7): NAGVMQNPRHLVRRRGQEARLRCSPMKGHSHVYWYRQLPEEGLKFMVYLQKENIIDESGMPKERFSAEFPKEGPSILRIQQVVRGDSAAYFCASSRTSGRAGYEQYFGPGTRLTVT.

The chain employs TRBV6-6 and TRBJ2-7; 7 nucleotides match TRBD1. The V segment lost 2 bases and the J segment 9 bases; nucleotides outside the gene matches: 7. Germline CDR1 reads MNHNY; CDR2 reads SVGAGI (reference sequence). CDR3 length: 13 amino acids. This chain's CDR3 is CASSYPGQEGQYF. CDR3 bases: TGTGCCAGCAGTTACCCAGGACAGGAAGGGCAGTACTTC.

The gene calls are TRBV5-1 and TRBJ1-1; maybe TRBD1 (6 bases). Germline assignment: CDR1 SGHRS and CDR2 YFSETQ. The CDR3 is made up of 15 amino acids. Trimming removed 0 bases from V and 0 bases from J, with 9 bases in between. CDR3 sequence (DNA): TGCGCCAGCAGCTTGGCCGGACAGATGAACACTGAAGCTTTCTTT. Its protein product is CASSLAGQMNTEAFF.

CDR3 coding DNA: TGTGCCAGCAGTACCGACAGGGGGGACACCGGGGAGCTGTTTTTT. Encoded protein: CASSTDRGDTGELFF. This rearrangement joins TRBV28 to TRBJ2-2; TRBD1 agrees at 9 bases. Germline lookup yields CDR1 MDHEN and CDR2 SYDVKM. The CDR3 sequence is 15 residues long. Losses at the gene ends were 5 bases for V and 3 bases for J; bases not matched to a gene: 4.

V gene TRBV4-2 combines with J gene TRBJ1-1; D call uncertain. V was pared by 0 bases and J by 0 bases, with 5 bases between. The germline V gene has CDR1 LGHNA and CDR2 YNFKEQ. The CDR3 has 14 amino acids. This CDR3 is CASSQEQLNTEAFF. DNA of the CDR3: TGTGCCAGCAGCCAAGAACAATTGAACACTGAAGCTTTCTTT.

This chain joins TRBV19 and TRBJ2-5, with D perhaps TRBD1 (5 bases). Germline V gene data show CDR1 as LNHDA and CDR2 as SQIVND (reference sequence). The CDR3 runs 13 residues. V gave up 7 bases and J gave up 4 bases, with 13 bases separating them. In DNA, the CDR3 is TGTGCCAGTAACGCAGGGATCGGAGAGACCCAGTACTTC. This sequence encodes CASNAGIGETQYF.

The rearrangement joins TRBV5-1 to TRBJ1-4; possible D gene TRBD1, 5 bases. This CDR3 spans 13 amino acids. Deletions cut 5 bases from V and 8 bases from J, with 13 bases between. Germline lookup yields CDR1 SGHRS and CDR2 YFSETQ. DNA for the CDR3: TGCGCCAGCAGGGAGTCCGGGGGGGAAAAACTGTTTTTT. Protein product: CASRESGGEKLFF.

The chain employs TRBV7-9 and TRBJ2-6; TRBD2 might be the D (6 bases). This CDR3 spans 16 amino acids. Trimming took off 4 bases at V and 1 base at J, with 11 bases between the two ends. Per the germline V gene, CDR1 is SEHNR and CDR2 is FQNEAQ (reference sequence). The CDR3 DNA reads as TGTGCCAGCAGCTCACTAGCTTGGTCTGGGGCCAACGTCCTGACTTTC. Translating it yields CASSSLAWSGANVLTF.